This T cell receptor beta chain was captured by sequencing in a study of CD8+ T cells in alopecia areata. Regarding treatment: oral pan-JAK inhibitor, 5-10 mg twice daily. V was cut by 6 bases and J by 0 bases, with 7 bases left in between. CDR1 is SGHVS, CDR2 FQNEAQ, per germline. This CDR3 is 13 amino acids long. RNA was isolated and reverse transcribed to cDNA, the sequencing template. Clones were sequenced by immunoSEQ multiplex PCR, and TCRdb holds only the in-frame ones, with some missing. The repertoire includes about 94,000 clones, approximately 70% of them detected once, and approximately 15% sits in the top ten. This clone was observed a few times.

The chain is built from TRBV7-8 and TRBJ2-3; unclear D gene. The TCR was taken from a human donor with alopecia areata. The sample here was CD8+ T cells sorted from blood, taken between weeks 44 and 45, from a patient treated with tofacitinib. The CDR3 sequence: CASRRASTDTQYF. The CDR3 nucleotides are TGTGCCAGCAGACGCGCGAGCACAGATACGCAGTATTTT.